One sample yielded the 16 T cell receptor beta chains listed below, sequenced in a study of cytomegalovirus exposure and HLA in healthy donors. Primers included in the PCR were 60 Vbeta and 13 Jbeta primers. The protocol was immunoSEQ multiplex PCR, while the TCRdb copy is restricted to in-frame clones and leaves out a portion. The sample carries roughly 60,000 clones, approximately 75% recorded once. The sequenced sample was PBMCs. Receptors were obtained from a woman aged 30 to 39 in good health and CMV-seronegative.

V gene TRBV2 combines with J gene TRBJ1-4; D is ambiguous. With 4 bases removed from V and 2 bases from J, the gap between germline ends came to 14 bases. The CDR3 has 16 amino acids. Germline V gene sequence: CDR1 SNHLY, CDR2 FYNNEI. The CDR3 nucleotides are TGTGCCAGCAGTGTCGAGGGCGGTCGGACTAATGAAAAACTGTTTTTT. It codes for CASSVEGGRTNEKLFF. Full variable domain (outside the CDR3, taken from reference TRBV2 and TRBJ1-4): EPEVTQTPSHQVTQMGQEVILRCVPISNHLYFYWYRQILGQKVEFLVSFYNNEISEKSEIFDDQFSVERPDGSNFTLKIRSTKLEDSAMYFCASSVEGGRTNEKLFFGSGTQLSVL.

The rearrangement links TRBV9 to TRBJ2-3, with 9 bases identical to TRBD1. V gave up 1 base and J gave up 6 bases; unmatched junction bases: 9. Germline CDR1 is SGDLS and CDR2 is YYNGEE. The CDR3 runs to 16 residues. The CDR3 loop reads CASSVQQGALPDTQYF. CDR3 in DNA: TGTGCCAGCAGCGTACAACAGGGGGCGCTACCCGATACGCAGTATTTT.

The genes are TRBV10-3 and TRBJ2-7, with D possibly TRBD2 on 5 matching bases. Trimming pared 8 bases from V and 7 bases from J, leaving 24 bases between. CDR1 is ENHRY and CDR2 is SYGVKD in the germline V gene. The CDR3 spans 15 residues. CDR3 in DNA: TGTGCCATCTCCCCCGGCCGAGAATTGTCGGGGGAGCAGTACTTC. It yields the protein CAISPGRELSGEQYF.

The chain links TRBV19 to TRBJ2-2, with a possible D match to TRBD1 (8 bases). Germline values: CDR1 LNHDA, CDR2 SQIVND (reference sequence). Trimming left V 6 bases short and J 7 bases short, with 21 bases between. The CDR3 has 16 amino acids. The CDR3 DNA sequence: TGTGCCAGTAGCTACACCCCAGGGGGCGGGGGCGGGGAGCTGTTTTTT. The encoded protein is CASSYTPGGGGGELFF. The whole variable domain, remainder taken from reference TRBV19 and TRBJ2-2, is DGGITQSPKYLFRKEGQNVTLSCEQNLNHDAMYWYRQDPGQGLRLIYYSQIVNDFQKGDIAEGYSVSREKKESFPLTVTSAQKNPTAFYLCASSYTPGGGGGELFFGEGSRLTVL.

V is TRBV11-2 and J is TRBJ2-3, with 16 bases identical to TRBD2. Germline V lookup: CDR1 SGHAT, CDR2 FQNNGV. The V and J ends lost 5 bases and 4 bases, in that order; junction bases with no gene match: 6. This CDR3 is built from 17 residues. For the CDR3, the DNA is TGTGCCAGCAGCGGGACTAGCGGGGGGGAAGTAGCAGATACGCAGTATTTT. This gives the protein CASSGTSGGEVADTQYF.

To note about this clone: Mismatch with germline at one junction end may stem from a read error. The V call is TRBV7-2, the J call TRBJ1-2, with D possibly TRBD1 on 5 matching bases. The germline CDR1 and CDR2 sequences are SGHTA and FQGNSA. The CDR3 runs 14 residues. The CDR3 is CASSLGGAGYGYTF. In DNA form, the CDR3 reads TGTGCCAGCAGTTTAGGTGGGGCTGGCTATGGCTACACCTTC.

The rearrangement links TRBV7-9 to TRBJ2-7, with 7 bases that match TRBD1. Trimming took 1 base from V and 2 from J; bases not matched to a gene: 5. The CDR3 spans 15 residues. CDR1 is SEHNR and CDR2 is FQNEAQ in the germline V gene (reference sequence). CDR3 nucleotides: TGTGCCAGCAGCTTAGTTAGGACAGGCACCTACGAGCAGTACTTC. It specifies CASSLVRTGTYEQYF. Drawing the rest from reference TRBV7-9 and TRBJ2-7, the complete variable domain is DTGVSQNPRHKITKRGQNVTFRCDPISEHNRLYWYRQTLGQGPEFLTYFQNEAQLEKSRLLSDRFSAERPKGSFSTLEIQRTEQGDSAMYLCASSLVRTGTYEQYFGPGTRLTVT.

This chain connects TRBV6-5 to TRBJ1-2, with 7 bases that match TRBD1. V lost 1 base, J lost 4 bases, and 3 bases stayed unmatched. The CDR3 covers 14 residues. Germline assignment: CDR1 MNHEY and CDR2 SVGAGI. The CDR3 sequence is CASSYYRGFYGYTF. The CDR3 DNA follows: TGTGCCAGCAGTTACTACAGGGGATTCTATGGCTACACCTTC.

The CDR3: CASSVAHGTSNNEQFF. The CDR3 DNA reads as TGTGCCAGCAGCGTCGCTCACGGGACTTCTAACAATGAGCAGTTCTTC. The chain employs TRBV9 and TRBJ2-1, with D maybe TRBD2 (6 bases). This CDR3 comprises 16 residues. With 2 bases removed from V and 5 bases from J, the gap between germline ends came to 17 bases. Germline lookup yields CDR1 SGDLS and CDR2 YYNGEE.

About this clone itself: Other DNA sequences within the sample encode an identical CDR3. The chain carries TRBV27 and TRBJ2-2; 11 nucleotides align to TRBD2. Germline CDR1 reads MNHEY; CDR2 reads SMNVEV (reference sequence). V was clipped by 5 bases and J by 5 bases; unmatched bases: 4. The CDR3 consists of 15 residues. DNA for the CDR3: TGTGCCAGCAGTCCCGGGACTAGCGGTACCGGGGAGCTGTTTTTT. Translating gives CASSPGTSGTGELFF.

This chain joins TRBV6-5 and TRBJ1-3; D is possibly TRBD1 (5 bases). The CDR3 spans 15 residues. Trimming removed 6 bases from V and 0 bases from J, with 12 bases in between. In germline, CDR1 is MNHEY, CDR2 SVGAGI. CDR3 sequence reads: CASSSRAFSGNTIYF. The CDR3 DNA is TGTGCCAGCAGCTCCAGGGCTTTCTCTGGAAACACCATATATTTT.

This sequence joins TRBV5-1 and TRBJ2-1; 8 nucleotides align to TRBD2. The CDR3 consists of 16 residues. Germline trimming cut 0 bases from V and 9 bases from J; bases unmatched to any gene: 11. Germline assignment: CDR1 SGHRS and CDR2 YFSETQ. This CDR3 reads CASSLGQRENLGEQFF. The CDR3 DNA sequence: TGCGCCAGCAGCTTGGGACAGCGGGAGAATTTGGGTGAGCAGTTCTTC.

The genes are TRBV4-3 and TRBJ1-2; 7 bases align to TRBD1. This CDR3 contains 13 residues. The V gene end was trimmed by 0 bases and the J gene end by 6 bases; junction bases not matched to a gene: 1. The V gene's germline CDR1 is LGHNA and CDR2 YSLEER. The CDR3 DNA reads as TGCGCCAGCAGCCAAGACAGGGGGAATGGCTACACCTTC. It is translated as CASSQDRGNGYTF.

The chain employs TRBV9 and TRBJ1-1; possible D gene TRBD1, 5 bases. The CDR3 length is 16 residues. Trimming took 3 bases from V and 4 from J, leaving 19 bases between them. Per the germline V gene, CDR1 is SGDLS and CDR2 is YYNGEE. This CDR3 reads CASSAPGGGSSTEAFF. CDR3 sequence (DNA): TGTGCCAGCAGCGCGCCTGGGGGGGGGTCGAGCACTGAAGCTTTCTTT.

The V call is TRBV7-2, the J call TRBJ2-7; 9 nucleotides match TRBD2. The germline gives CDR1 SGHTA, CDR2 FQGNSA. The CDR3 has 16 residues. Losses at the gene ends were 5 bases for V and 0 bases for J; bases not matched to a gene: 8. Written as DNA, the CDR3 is TGTGCCAGCAGCCCGGATAGCGGGAGCCGCTCCTACGAGCAGTACGTC. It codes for CASSPDSGSRSYEQYV.

The CDR3 is CASSTTGTSGSINEQFF. CDR3 in DNA: TGTGCCAGTAGTACGACAGGGACTAGCGGGAGTATAAATGAGCAGTTCTTC. The rearrangement joins TRBV19 to TRBJ2-1; 14 bases agree with TRBD2. The CDR3 loop spans 17 amino acids. The germline gives CDR1 LNHDA, CDR2 SQIVND (reference sequence). V dropped 4 bases and J dropped 7; count of bases not matched to a gene: 9. The full variable domain, completed using reference TRBV19 and TRBJ2-1, is DGGITQSPKYLFRKEGQNVTLSCEQNLNHDAMYWYRQDPGQGLRLIYYSQIVNDFQKGDIAEGYSVSREKKESFPLTVTSAQKNPTAFYLCASSTTGTSGSINEQFFGPGTRLTVL.